This TCR beta chain was obtained from a study of cytomegalovirus exposure and HLA in healthy donors. Study-level background: The roughly 100 million unique TCR beta sequences, from roughly 180 million T cells, were found by an earlier analysis.

Whole-study findings and limits: Sequencing depth roughly uniform across donors was assumed in presence/absence analyses. What TCR beta sequences reportedly achieved was accurate prediction of HLA-A and HLA-B alleles in most subjects.

Healthy donors of bone marrow made up the group. On this clone: Its matching antigen is unknown.

Vbeta (60) and Jbeta (13) primers were used in the PCR. Only in-frame clones appear in the TCRdb table, and some are missing; sequencing was by immunoSEQ multiplex PCR. The sample has approximately 160,000 clones, 77% seen once; the top ten hold 1.5% to 2%. The CDR3 has 17 amino acids. Germline V gene lookup returns CDR1 SGDLS and CDR2 YYNGEE. Germline trimming cut 4 bases from V and 4 bases from J; bases unmatched to any gene: 13. The sequenced material came from PBMCs. The rearrangement joins TRBV9 to TRBJ1-4, with TRBD1 matching over 7 bases. This TCR was sampled from a woman aged 25 to 45 in good health and CMV-seronegative. DNA of the CDR3: TGTGCCAGCAGCCCCCGACAGGGAGGCTATGGTAATGAAAAACTGTTTTTT. Translated, it gives CASSPRQGGYGNEKLFF.